This TCR beta chain was found in a study of cytomegalovirus exposure and HLA in healthy donors. Across the whole study: In an earlier analysis, some 110 million unique TCR beta sequences were found from 200 million or so T cells. The early release's HLA-typed donors yielded some 85 million unique TCRs. Overall study findings and caveats: The study labeled 164 TCR beta chains cytomegalovirus-associated. In a later analysis, TCR beta V- and J-gene trimming showed a link to a missense DCLRE1C variant.

In the case of this clone: Its antigen is undetermined.

Germline-derived CDR1 and CDR2 are SNHLY and FYNNEI. Unmatched junction bases numbered 6, after V lost 5 bases and J lost 4 bases. This CDR3 region has 14 residues. PCR involved 60 Vbeta and 13 Jbeta primers. TCRdb keeps only in-frame clones here, not all; method: immunoSEQ multiplex PCR. The repertoire table contains 150,000 to 200,000 clones. This sequence originates from a woman between 18 and 29 years old in good health and CMV-seropositive. The chain is built from TRBV2 and TRBJ1-2, with 8 bases that match TRBD1. Input material: PBMCs. CDR3 coding DNA: TGTGCCAGCAGTTTTGACAGGGGCGGCTATGGCTACACCTTC. As protein: CASSFDRGGYGYTF.